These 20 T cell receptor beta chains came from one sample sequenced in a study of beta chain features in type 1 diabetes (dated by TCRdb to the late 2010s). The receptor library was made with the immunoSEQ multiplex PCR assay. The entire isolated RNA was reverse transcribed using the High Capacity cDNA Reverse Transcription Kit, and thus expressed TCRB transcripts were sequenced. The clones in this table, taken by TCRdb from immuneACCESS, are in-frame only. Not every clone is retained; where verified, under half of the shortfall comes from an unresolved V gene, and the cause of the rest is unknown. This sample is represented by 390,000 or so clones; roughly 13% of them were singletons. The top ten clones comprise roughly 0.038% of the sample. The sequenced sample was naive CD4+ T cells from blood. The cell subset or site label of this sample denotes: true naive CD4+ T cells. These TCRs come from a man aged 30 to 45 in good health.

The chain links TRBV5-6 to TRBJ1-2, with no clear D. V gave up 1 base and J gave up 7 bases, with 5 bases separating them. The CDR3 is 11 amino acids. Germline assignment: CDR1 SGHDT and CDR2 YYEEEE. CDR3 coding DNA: TGTGCCAGCAGCTTGCATGGTGGCTACACCTTC. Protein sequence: CASSLHGGYTF.

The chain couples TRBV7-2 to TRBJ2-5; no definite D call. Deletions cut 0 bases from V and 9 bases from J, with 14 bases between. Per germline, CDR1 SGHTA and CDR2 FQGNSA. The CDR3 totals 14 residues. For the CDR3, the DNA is TGTGCCAGCAGCTTAGCGAACTACGGGTCGGCCCAGTACTTC. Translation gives CASSLANYGSAQYF.

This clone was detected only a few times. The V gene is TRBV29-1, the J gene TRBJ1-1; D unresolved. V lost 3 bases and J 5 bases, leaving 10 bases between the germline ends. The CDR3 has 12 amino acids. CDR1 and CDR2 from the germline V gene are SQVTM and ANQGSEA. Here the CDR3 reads CSVDLQVTEAFF. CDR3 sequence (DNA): TGCAGCGTTGATTTGCAAGTAACTGAAGCTTTCTTT.

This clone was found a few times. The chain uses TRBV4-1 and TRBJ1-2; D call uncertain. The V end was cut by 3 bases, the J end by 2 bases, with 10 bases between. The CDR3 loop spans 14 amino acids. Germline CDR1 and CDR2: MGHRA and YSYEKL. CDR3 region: CASSQRVTNYGYTF. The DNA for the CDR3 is TGCGCCAGCAGCCAGAGGGTAACCAACTATGGCTACACCTTC.

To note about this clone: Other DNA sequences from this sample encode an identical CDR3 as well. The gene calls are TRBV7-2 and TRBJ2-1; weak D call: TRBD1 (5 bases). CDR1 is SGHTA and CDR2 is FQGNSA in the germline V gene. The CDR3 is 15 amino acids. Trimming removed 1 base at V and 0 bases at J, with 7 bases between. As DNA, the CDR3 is TGTGCCAGCAGCTTAGGTAGGGGCTCCTACAATGAGCAGTTCTTC. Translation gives CASSLGRGSYNEQFF.

CDR3 in amino acids: CASSTIGVDTQYF. The CDR3 nucleotides read TGTGCCAGTAGTACTATAGGCGTCGATACGCAGTATTTT. The rearrangement joins TRBV19 to TRBJ2-3; no clear D. Germline values: CDR1 LNHDA, CDR2 SQIVND (reference sequence). The CDR3 loop spans 13 amino acids. Trimming cost V 4 bases and J 6 bases, with 11 bases left between them.

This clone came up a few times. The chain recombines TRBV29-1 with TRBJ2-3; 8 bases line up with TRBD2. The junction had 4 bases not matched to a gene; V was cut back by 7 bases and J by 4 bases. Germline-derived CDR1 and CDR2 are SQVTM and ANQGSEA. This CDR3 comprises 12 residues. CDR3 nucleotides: TGCAGCGCTACGGGGGGGGCAGATACGCAGTATTTT. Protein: CSATGGADTQYF.

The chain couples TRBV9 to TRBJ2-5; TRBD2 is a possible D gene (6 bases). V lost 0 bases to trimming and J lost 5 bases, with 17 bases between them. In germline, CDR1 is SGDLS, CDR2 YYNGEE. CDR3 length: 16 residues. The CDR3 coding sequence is TGTGCCAGCAGCGTAGCTACCCGGGCTAGCGATGAGACCCAGTACTTC. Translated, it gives CASSVATRASDETQYF.

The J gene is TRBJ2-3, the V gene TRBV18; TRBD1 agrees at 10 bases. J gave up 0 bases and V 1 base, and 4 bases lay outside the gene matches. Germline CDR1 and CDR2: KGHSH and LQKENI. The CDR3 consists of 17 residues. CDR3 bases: TGTGCCAGCTCACCACTTCGACAGGGGGCTAGCACAGATACGCAGTATTTT. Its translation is CASSPLRQGASTDTQYF.

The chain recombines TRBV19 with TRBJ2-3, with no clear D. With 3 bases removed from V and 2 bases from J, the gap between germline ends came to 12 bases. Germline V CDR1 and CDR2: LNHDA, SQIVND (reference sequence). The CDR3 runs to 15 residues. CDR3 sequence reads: CASSISAVTTDTQYF. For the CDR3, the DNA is TGTGCCAGTAGTATCTCGGCAGTAACCACAGATACGCAGTATTTT.

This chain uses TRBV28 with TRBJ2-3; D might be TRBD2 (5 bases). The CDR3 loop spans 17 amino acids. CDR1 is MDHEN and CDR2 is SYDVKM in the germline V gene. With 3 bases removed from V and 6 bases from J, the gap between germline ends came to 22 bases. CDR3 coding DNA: TGTGCCAGCAGTTTTAGGAAGGCACGGCGGGTAGGGGATACGCAGTATTTT. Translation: CASSFRKARRVGDTQYF.

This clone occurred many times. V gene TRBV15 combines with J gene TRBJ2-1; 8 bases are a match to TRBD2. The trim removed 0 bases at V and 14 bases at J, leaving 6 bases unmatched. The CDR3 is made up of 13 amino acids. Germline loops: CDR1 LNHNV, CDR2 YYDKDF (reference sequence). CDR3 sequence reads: CATSRDQEAGEFF. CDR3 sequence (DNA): TGTGCCACCAGCAGAGATCAGGAAGCGGGGGAGTTCTTC.

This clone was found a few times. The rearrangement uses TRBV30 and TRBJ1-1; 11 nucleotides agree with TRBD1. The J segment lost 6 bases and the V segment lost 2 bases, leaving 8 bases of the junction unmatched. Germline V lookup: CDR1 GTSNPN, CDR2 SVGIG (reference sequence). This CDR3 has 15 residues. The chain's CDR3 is CAWSPHGGQGAEAFF. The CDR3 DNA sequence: TGTGCCTGGAGTCCCCACGGGGGACAGGGGGCTGAAGCTTTCTTT.

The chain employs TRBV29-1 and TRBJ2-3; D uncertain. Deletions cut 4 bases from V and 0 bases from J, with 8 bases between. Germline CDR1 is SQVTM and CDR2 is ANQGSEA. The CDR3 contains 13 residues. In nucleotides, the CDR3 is TGCAGCGTTGGAAGCAGGAGCACAGATACGCAGTATTTT. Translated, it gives CSVGSRSTDTQYF.

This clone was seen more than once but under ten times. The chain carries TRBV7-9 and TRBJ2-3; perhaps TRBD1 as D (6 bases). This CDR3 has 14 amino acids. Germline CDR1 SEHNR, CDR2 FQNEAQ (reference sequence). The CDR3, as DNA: TGTGCGGTACAGGGTATTCGCTCTACAGATACGCAGTATTTT. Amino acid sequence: CAVQGIRSTDTQYF.

The CDR3 reads CASSPLGQIYEQYF. The CDR3 coding sequence is TGTGCCAGCTCACCACTCGGACAGATCTACGAGCAGTACTTC. The chain has TRBV18 and TRBJ2-7; possible D gene TRBD1, 6 bases. Germline CDR1 and CDR2: KGHSH and LQKENI. V lost 1 base, J lost 3 bases, and 10 bases lay in between. The CDR3 is made up of 14 amino acids.

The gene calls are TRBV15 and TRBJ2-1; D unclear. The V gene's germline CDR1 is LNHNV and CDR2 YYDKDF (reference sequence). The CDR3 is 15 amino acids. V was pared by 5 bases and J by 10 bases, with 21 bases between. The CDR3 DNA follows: TGTGCCACCAGCCGAGCTCCCGGAACAACCAGCGAGCAGTTCTTC. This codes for CATSRAPGTTSEQFF.

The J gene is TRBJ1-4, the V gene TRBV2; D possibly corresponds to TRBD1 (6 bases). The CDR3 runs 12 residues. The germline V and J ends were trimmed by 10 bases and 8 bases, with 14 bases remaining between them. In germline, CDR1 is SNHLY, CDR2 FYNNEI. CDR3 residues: CANLGADEKLFF. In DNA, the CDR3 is TGTGCCAACTTGGGGGCAGACGAAAAACTGTTTTTT. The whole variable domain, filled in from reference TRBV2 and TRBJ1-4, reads EPEVTQTPSHQVTQMGQEVILRCVPISNHLYFYWYRQILGQKVEFLVSFYNNEISEKSEIFDDQFSVERPDGSNFTLKIRSTKLEDSAMYFCANLGADEKLFFGSGTQLSVL.

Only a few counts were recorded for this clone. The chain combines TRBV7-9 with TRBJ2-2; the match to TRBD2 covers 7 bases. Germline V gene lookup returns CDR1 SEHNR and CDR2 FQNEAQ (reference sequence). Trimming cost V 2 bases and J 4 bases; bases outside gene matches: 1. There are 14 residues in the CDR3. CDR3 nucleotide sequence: TGTGCCAGCAGCTTAAGCGGGGTCACCGGGGAGCTGTTTTTT. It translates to CASSLSGVTGELFF. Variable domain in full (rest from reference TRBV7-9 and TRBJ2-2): DTGVSQNPRHKITKRGQNVTFRCDPISEHNRLYWYRQTLGQGPEFLTYFQNEAQLEKSRLLSDRFSAERPKGSFSTLEIQRTEQGDSAMYLCASSLSGVTGELFFGEGSRLTVL.

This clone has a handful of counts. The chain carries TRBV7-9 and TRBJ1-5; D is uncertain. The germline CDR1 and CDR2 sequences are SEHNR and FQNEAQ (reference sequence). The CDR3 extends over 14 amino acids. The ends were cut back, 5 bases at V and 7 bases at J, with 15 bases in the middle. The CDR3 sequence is CASSQDGVAQPQHF. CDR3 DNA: TGTGCCAGCAGCCAAGACGGAGTCGCCCAGCCCCAGCATTTT.